The next 27 T cell receptor beta chains were all read from a single sample in a study of T cell changes during pregnancy in multiple sclerosis. Repertoires were generated with immunoSEQ multiplex PCR, while TCRdb's copy carries only in-frame clones and drops some. Of some 67,000 clones listed, about 90% were seen once; the top ten hold more than 1.1%. The sequences come from peripheral blood, collected after pregnancy. The source of these receptors is a female donor with multiple sclerosis, enrolled in a pregnancy study.

A single count supports this clone. The chain links TRBV4-3 to TRBJ2-7; maybe TRBD1 (5 bases). Trimming shortened V by 0 bases and J by 6 bases, and 12 bases separated the two germline ends. Looked up from germline, CDR1 is LGHNA and CDR2 is YSLEER. This CDR3 is 14 amino acids long. The CDR3 sequence is CASSQDLSGREQYF. The CDR3 DNA follows: TGCGCCAGCAGCCAAGATCTTTCAGGGCGCGAGCAGTACTTC.

This clone showed up just a few times. The chain has TRBV14 and TRBJ2-7, with a possible D match to TRBD2 (6 bases). Germline V gives CDR1 SGHDN, CDR2 FVKESK. This CDR3 region has 15 residues. The ends were cut back, 1 base at V and 0 bases at J, with 10 bases in the middle. In nucleotides, the CDR3 is TGTGCCAGCAGCCAAGTGGAGGGGAGCTCCTACGAGCAGTACTTC. The encoded protein is CASSQVEGSSYEQYF.

This chain uses TRBV5-4 with TRBJ2-3, with a tentative D call TRBD2 (6 bases). Germline CDR1 and CDR2: SGHNT and YYREEE (reference sequence). CDR3 length: 15 residues. V was pared by 6 bases and J by 3 bases, with 17 bases between. The CDR3 nucleotides read TGTGCCAGCATGCGAACGGGAGATGTGACAGATACGCAGTATTTT. It specifies CASMRTGDVTDTQYF.

The genes are TRBV7-9 and TRBJ1-1, with D possibly matching TRBD1 (6 bases). V was shortened by 6 bases and J by 0 bases, with 8 bases between the two germline ends. The germline V gene has CDR1 SEHNR and CDR2 FQNEAQ (reference sequence). CDR3 length: 13 amino acids. DNA of the CDR3: TGTGCCAGCAGGGACAGTTTGAACACTGAAGCTTTCTTT. Translation: CASRDSLNTEAFF.

V gene TRBV7-2 combines with J gene TRBJ2-7; tentative D call: TRBD2 (6 bases). The CDR3 is 14 amino acids. From germline, CDR1 is SGHTA and CDR2 FQGNSA. V lost 6 bases and J 3 bases, leaving 15 bases between the germline ends. CDR3 coding DNA: TGTGCCAGCAGTAGTACCGGGACTGGCTACGAGCAGTACTTC. Translated, it gives CASSSTGTGYEQYF.

The rearrangement links TRBV7-2 to TRBJ2-1, with D possibly being TRBD2 (6 bases). The CDR3 is made up of 15 amino acids. The germline CDR1 and CDR2 sequences are SGHTA and FQGNSA. Trimming shortened V by 5 bases and J by 6 bases, and 17 bases separated the two germline ends. CDR3 region: CASSPIPGVVNEQFF. In DNA, the CDR3 is TGTGCCAGCAGCCCCATCCCGGGAGTGGTCAATGAGCAGTTCTTC.

The CDR3 loop is CASRLQGNTEAFF. As DNA, the CDR3 is TGTGCCAGCAGGTTACAGGGTAACACTGAAGCTTTCTTT. The chain joins TRBV6-4 to TRBJ1-1, with D perhaps matching TRBD1 (6 bases). This CDR3 comprises 13 residues. The ends were cut back, 6 bases at V and 2 bases at J, with 10 bases in the middle. Germline V gene sequence: CDR1 MRHNA, CDR2 SNTAGT.

This chain connects TRBV7-9 to TRBJ2-1; D uncertain. The length of the CDR3 is 13 residues. In germline, CDR1 is SEHNR, CDR2 FQNEAQ (reference sequence). V dropped 5 bases and J dropped 8 bases, with 13 bases sitting between them. CDR3 amino acids: CASSLQTEDEQFF. The CDR3 nucleotides read TGTGCCAGCAGCCTACAGACCGAAGATGAGCAGTTCTTC.

The J gene is TRBJ2-5, the V gene TRBV2; 8 positions agree with TRBD1. This CDR3 has 13 residues. The germline gives CDR1 SNHLY, CDR2 FYNNEI. J lost 3 bases, V lost 6 bases, and 3 bases had no gene match. The CDR3 sequence: CASRLDREETQYF. The CDR3 nucleotides are TGTGCCAGCAGGTTGGACAGGGAAGAGACCCAGTACTTC. The entire variable domain, with the rest obtained from reference TRBV2 and TRBJ2-5, is as follows: EPEVTQTPSHQVTQMGQEVILRCVPISNHLYFYWYRQILGQKVEFLVSFYNNEISEKSEIFDDQFSVERPDGSNFTLKIRSTKLEDSAMYFCASRLDREETQYFGPGTRLLVL.

The chain recombines TRBV5-4 with TRBJ2-3; possible D gene TRBD2, 5 bases. V lost 4 bases, J lost 4 bases, and 13 bases lay in between. The germline V gene encodes CDR1 SGHNT and CDR2 YYREEE (reference sequence). This CDR3 spans 14 amino acids. CDR3 sequence (DNA): TGTGCCAGCAGCGATCTAGGGCGGGCAGATACGCAGTATTTT. Its protein is CASSDLGRADTQYF.

The chain joins TRBV30 to TRBJ1-5; 10 bases agree with TRBD1. The germline CDR1 and CDR2 sequences are GTSNPN and SVGIG (reference sequence). The length of the CDR3 is 13 residues. Losses at the gene ends were 5 bases for V and 7 bases for J; bases not matched to a gene: 5. This CDR3 is CAWAGTGDQPQHF. The CDR3 nucleotides read TGTGCCTGGGCCGGGACAGGGGACCAGCCCCAGCATTTT.

The rearrangement uses TRBV30 and TRBJ2-1, with D tentatively TRBD1 (6 bases). V lost 0 bases and J lost 4, with 10 bases in between. The CDR3 consists of 14 residues. In germline, CDR1 is GTSNPN, CDR2 SVGIG (reference sequence). CDR3: CAWSVSGQYNEQFF. CDR3 coding DNA: TGTGCCTGGAGTGTGTCTGGACAGTACAATGAGCAGTTCTTC.

The rearrangement links TRBV19 to TRBJ2-1; D remains unclear. The CDR3 sequence is 13 residues long. V was clipped by 4 bases and J by 4 bases, with 8 bases between them. From germline, CDR1 is LNHDA and CDR2 SQIVND (reference sequence). CDR3 in amino acids: CASSTDSYNEQFF. The DNA of the CDR3 is TGTGCCAGTAGTACCGACTCTTACAATGAGCAGTTCTTC.

The V and J genes are TRBV5-6 and TRBJ2-4; 8 positions match TRBD2. Per germline, CDR1 SGHDT and CDR2 YYEEEE. This CDR3 spans 15 amino acids. Losses at the gene ends were 0 bases for V and 7 bases for J; bases not matched to a gene: 6. The CDR3 region is CASSLGTSGMNIQYF. The CDR3 DNA reads TGTGCCAGCAGCTTGGGAACTAGCGGAATGAACATTCAGTACTTC.

This chain connects TRBV28 to TRBJ2-2; D is uncertain. The CDR3 consists of 15 residues. In germline, CDR1 is MDHEN, CDR2 SYDVKM. V was cut by 3 bases and J by 1 base, with 9 bases left in between. The CDR3 sequence: CASSFGQRNTGELFF. In DNA form, the CDR3 reads TGTGCCAGCAGTTTTGGGCAGAGGAACACCGGGGAGCTGTTTTTT.

V and J are TRBV11-2 and TRBJ2-5, with 15 bases matching TRBD2. The germline CDR1 and CDR2 sequences are SGHAT and FQNNGV. This CDR3 contains 16 residues. With V trimmed by 6 bases and J by 5 bases, 7 bases remained unmatched. CDR3 in amino acids: CASRRGLAGGGETQYF. The DNA of the CDR3 is TGTGCCAGCAGGAGGGGACTAGCGGGAGGTGGTGAGACCCAGTACTTC. Full variable domain (missing parts from reference TRBV11-2 and TRBJ2-5): EAGVAQSPRYKIIEKRQSVAFWCNPISGHATLYWYQQILGQGPKLLIQFQNNGVVDDSQLPKDRFSAERLKGVDSTLKIQPAKLEDSAVYLCASRRGLAGGGETQYFGPGTRLLVL.

The V gene is TRBV9, the J gene TRBJ2-1; 12 bases agree with TRBD2. Germline V lookup: CDR1 SGDLS, CDR2 YYNGEE. V was pared by 2 bases and J by 5 bases, with 5 bases of the junction left unmatched. The CDR3 contains 16 residues. The CDR3 protein is CASSVRTSGMNNEQFF. In DNA form, the CDR3 reads TGTGCCAGCAGCGTCCGGACTAGCGGGATGAACAATGAGCAGTTCTTC.

This clone was counted a single time. This chain links TRBV18 with TRBJ2-7; TRBD1 agrees at 10 bases. Germline V gene sequence: CDR1 KGHSH, CDR2 LQKENI. There are 18 residues in the CDR3. V was pared by 1 base and J by 2 bases, with 11 bases of the junction left unmatched. The CDR3 region has the DNA TGTGCCAGCTCACCACAACGCCCCGGGACAGGGGTACCCTACGAGCAGTACTTC. Translated, it gives CASSPQRPGTGVPYEQYF.

CDR3 nucleotide sequence: TGTGCCAGCAGTGACTCGCGGGAGGGCACCGGGGAGCTGTTTTTT. It encodes CASSDSREGTGELFF. The chain is built from TRBV6-4 and TRBJ2-2; 9 positions match TRBD2. CDR3 length: 15 residues. The junction had 0 bases not matched to a gene; V was cut back by 0 bases and J by 4 bases. Looked up from germline, CDR1 is MRHNA and CDR2 is SNTAGT.

This clone was recorded only once. This chain links TRBV11-2 with TRBJ1-5; a weak D match, TRBD1 (5 bases). CDR1 and CDR2 (germline): SGHAT, FQNNGV. Trimming removed 8 bases from V and 6 bases from J, with 14 bases in between. The length of the CDR3 is 13 residues. The CDR3 sequence is CASAVGQGQPQHF. The CDR3 bases are TGTGCCAGCGCCGTGGGGCAGGGTCAGCCCCAGCATTTT.

This chain uses TRBV5-1 with TRBJ2-7, with D possibly matching TRBD2 (6 bases). Germline-derived CDR1 and CDR2 are SGHRS and YFSETQ. The V end was cut by 3 bases, the J end by 2 bases, with 12 bases between. The CDR3 length is 14 residues. The CDR3 reads CASSSSGYTYEQYF. In nucleotides, the CDR3 is TGCGCCAGCAGCTCGAGCGGGTACACCTACGAGCAGTACTTC.

The CDR3 nucleotides are TGTGCCAGCATCCCGGAGGGACAGGGATTTCGGGAGCAGTACTTC. It encodes CASIPEGQGFREQYF. This chain joins TRBV28 and TRBJ2-7; 9 bases align to TRBD1. CDR1 is MDHEN, CDR2 SYDVKM, per germline. V shed 7 bases and J 7 bases; nucleotides not matched to a gene: 14. The CDR3 covers 15 residues.

This chain joins TRBV6-5 and TRBJ1-1; unclear D gene. The germline V and J ends were trimmed by 7 bases and 2 bases, with 14 bases remaining between them. This CDR3 comprises 14 residues. CDR1 is MNHEY and CDR2 is SVGAGI in the germline V gene. CDR3 sequence: CASTVRGSNTEAFF. The CDR3 region has the DNA TGTGCCAGCACAGTGAGAGGGTCCAACACTGAAGCTTTCTTT.

The chain carries TRBV18 and TRBJ2-2; weak D call: TRBD2 (5 bases). The ends were cut back, 3 bases at V and 7 bases at J, with 12 bases in the middle. This CDR3 is built from 14 residues. Germline V gives CDR1 KGHSH, CDR2 LQKENI. The CDR3 here is CASSPLERDGELFF. DNA for the CDR3: TGTGCCAGCTCACCCCTAGAACGGGACGGGGAGCTGTTTTTT.

The chain links TRBV2 to TRBJ2-3, with 11 positions matching TRBD2. Germline V gene sequence: CDR1 SNHLY, CDR2 FYNNEI. The CDR3 consists of 19 residues. V lost 7 bases and J lost 2; bases outside the gene matches: 17. The CDR3: CASTPLIAGGTKYTDTQYF. CDR3 DNA: TGTGCCAGCACTCCACTGATAGCGGGAGGGACCAAATACACAGATACGCAGTATTTT. Complete variable domain (other parts from reference TRBV2 and TRBJ2-3): EPEVTQTPSHQVTQMGQEVILRCVPISNHLYFYWYRQILGQKVEFLVSFYNNEISEKSEIFDDQFSVERPDGSNFTLKIRSTKLEDSAMYFCASTPLIAGGTKYTDTQYFGPGTRLTVL.

This clone showed up just once. The rearrangement joins TRBV5-1 to TRBJ2-1; D call uncertain. The CDR3 is 12 amino acids. CDR1 SGHRS and CDR2 YFSETQ come from the germline V gene. The V end lost 0 bases, the J end lost 13 bases, and 11 bases lay between the germline ends. The CDR3 DNA follows: TGCGCCAGCAGCTTGGACTTGACTCTACAGTTCTTC. It translates to CASSLDLTLQFF.

The genes are TRBV19 and TRBJ2-2; TRBD1 matches 9 bases. The V gene's germline CDR1 is LNHDA and CDR2 SQIVND (reference sequence). CDR3 length: 15 residues. V shed 5 bases and J 4 bases; nucleotides not matched to a gene: 5. CDR3 protein: CASSSGTGSTGELFF. The CDR3 DNA sequence: TGTGCCAGTAGTTCCGGGACAGGGTCCACCGGGGAGCTGTTTTTT.